Presented here are 8 T cell receptor beta chains from one specimen sequenced in a study of blood T cell repertoires in COVID-19. Sequencing was performed with immunoSEQ multiplex PCR; in TCRdb, only in-frame clones are kept and a portion is missing. Of approximately 200,000 clones in the sample, roughly nine tenths were seen once. The source material was PBMCs or T cells enriched from blood (not recorded which). Receptors originate from a woman aged 18-35 years in a cohort exposed to, infected with or recovered from COVID-19 (not recorded which).

This rearrangement joins TRBV10-1 to TRBJ2-1; a weak D match, TRBD1 (6 bases). The CDR3 loop spans 13 amino acids. V lost 4 bases to trimming and J lost 4 bases, with 8 bases between them. CDR1 is WNHNN, CDR2 SYGVQD, per germline (reference sequence). CDR3: CASSGGGYNEQFF. DNA for the CDR3: TGCGCCAGCAGTGGAGGGGGATACAATGAGCAGTTCTTC.

CDR3 coding DNA: TGTGCCAGCAGCGACAGCGGGATCCCGGGAGAGCAGTACTTC. This codes for CASSDSGIPGEQYF. V is TRBV9 and J is TRBJ2-7; 7 positions agree with TRBD2. V trimming: 3 bases; J trimming: 7 bases; junction bases outside the gene matches: 10. This CDR3 is 14 amino acids long. The V gene's germline CDR1 is SGDLS and CDR2 YYNGEE.

The gene calls are TRBV4-1 and TRBJ1-5, with no clear D. This CDR3 comprises 17 residues. V lost 0 bases and J 4 bases, leaving 16 bases between the germline ends. The V gene's germline CDR1 is MGHRA and CDR2 YSYEKL. CDR3 sequence reads: CASSQDFPRPGNQPQHF. In nucleotides, the CDR3 is TGCGCCAGCAGCCAAGACTTCCCCAGGCCGGGGAATCAGCCCCAGCATTTT.

The chain employs TRBV6-5 and TRBJ2-5; the D is unclear. With 7 bases removed from V and 0 bases from J, the gap between germline ends came to 12 bases. Germline V lookup: CDR1 MNHEY, CDR2 SVGAGI. The length of the CDR3 is 14 residues. CDR3 DNA: TGTGCCAGCACCGACAACCCGTACCAAGAGACCCAGTACTTC. Its translation is CASTDNPYQETQYF.

The CDR3, as DNA: TGTGCCACCAGTGACAGTACTAGCGGGGGTTCTATCTACGAGCAGTACTTC. Its translation: CATSDSTSGGSIYEQYF. The V call is TRBV24-1, the J call TRBJ2-7, with 11 bases fitting TRBD2. Germline V CDR1 and CDR2: KGHDR, SFDVKD. V was pared by 4 bases and J by 3 bases, with 10 bases of the junction left unmatched. The length of the CDR3 is 17 residues.

The chain is built from TRBV3-1 (or the pseudogene TRBV3-2) and TRBJ2-7; D might be TRBD2 (7 bases). The CDR3 is 15 residues long. Trimming took 3 bases from V and 3 from J, leaving 15 bases between them. CDR1 and CDR2 (germline): LGHDT, YNNKEL (reference sequence). CDR3 nucleotide sequence: TGTGCCAGCAGCCAGAGGGGGAGCGGGAACTACGAGCAGTACTTC. Its protein product is CASSQRGSGNYEQYF.

Concerning this clone: An end of the junction does not agree with germline; a read error may underlie this. The chain couples TRBV5-1 to TRBJ2-7; weak D call: TRBD2 (6 bases). The germline V gene has CDR1 SGHRS and CDR2 YFSETQ. This CDR3 has 11 residues. CDR3 in DNA: TGCGCCAGCAGCTTGCCGGGGGTAGTTATCTTC. Its protein is CASSLPGVVIF.

The rearrangement uses TRBV19 and TRBJ2-4; 9 positions agree with TRBD1. Germline V gives CDR1 LNHDA, CDR2 SQIVND (reference sequence). The CDR3 contains 17 residues. V trimming: 3 bases; J trimming: 7 bases; junction bases outside the gene matches: 13. The CDR3 loop reads CASSMETLTGGANIQYF. Here the CDR3 DNA reads TGTGCCAGTAGTATGGAGACCTTAACAGGGGGCGCGAACATTCAGTACTTC.